Shown below are 30 T cell receptor beta chains from a single sample sequenced in a study of T-cell memory formation after mild COVID-19. TCRdb itself ran the 5' RACE reads through MiXCR, one entry per CDR3 protein. The top ten hold roughly 13% of the sample, which has 410,000 or so distinct CDR3 sequences, about 25% seen once. The source material was PBMCs or a T cell subset sorted from them (not recorded which). The receptors shown here come from an adult woman who had mild COVID-19 (a few samples of this study predate the infection). Cell type and time point are not known.

The gene calls are TRBV7-6 and TRBJ2-7; 7 nucleotides align to TRBD1. Germline lookup yields CDR1 SGHVS and CDR2 FNYEAQ. The CDR3 is 15 amino acids. V shed 5 bases, J shed 3 bases, and the junction held 10 bases outside the gene matches. The CDR3 region has the DNA TGTGCCAGCAGCCCCTTGACAGGGAATGTCTACGAGCAGTACTTC. This encodes CASSPLTGNVYEQYF.

The chain is built from TRBV12-3 or TRBV12-4 and TRBJ2-2, with a possible D match to TRBD1 (5 bases). The CDR3 sequence is 14 residues long. The V end was cut by 3 bases, the J end by 6 bases, with 11 bases between. The CDR3 loop reads CASSFSGIAGELFF. Here the CDR3 DNA reads TGTGCCAGCAGTTTTTCAGGGATCGCCGGGGAGCTGTTTTTT.

This clonotype was counted between two and nine times. CDR3: CASSLGQQDYEQYF. CDR3 bases: TGCGCCAGCAGCTTGGGACAGCAGGACTACGAGCAGTACTTC. The J gene is TRBJ2-7, the V gene TRBV4-1; 7 positions agree with TRBD1. V lost 5 bases to trimming and J lost 3 bases; unmatched junction nucleotides: 7. The CDR3 consists of 14 residues. CDR1 and CDR2 from the germline V gene are MGHRA and YSYEKL.

The chain recombines TRBV6-2 or TRBV6-3 with TRBJ2-7; TRBD2 agrees at 9 bases. This CDR3 region has 14 residues. The V gene's germline CDR1 is MNHEY and CDR2 SVGEGT. The ends lost 7 bases at V and 3 bases at J; junction bases unmatched: 7. The CDR3 region is CASNIAGEIYEQYF. The CDR3 nucleotides read TGTGCCAGCAACATAGCGGGAGAAATCTACGAGCAGTACTTC.

This clonotype showed up many times. V gene TRBV19 combines with J gene TRBJ2-7; D ambiguous. The V gene lost 4 bases and the J gene lost 0 bases, with 1 base spanning the gap. The germline V gene encodes CDR1 LNHDA and CDR2 SQIVND (reference sequence). The CDR3 spans 11 residues. CDR3 loop: CASSNSYEQYF. CDR3 coding DNA: TGTGCCAGTAGTAACTCCTACGAGCAGTACTTC.

The rearrangement joins TRBV29-1 to TRBJ2-5, with 9 bases matching TRBD1. CDR3 size: 15 residues. After removal of 1 base from V and 5 bases from J, the junction contained 8 bases not matched to a gene. From germline, CDR1 is SQVTM and CDR2 ANQGSEA. The CDR3 bases are TGCAGCGTTGAAGCCCAGAACAGGGGGCGGGAGACCCAGTACTTC. Encoded protein: CSVEAQNRGRETQYF. Drawing the rest from reference TRBV29-1 and TRBJ2-5, the complete variable domain is SAVISQKPSRDICQRGTSLTIQCQVDSQVTMMFWYRQQPGQSLTLIATANQGSEATYESGFVIDKFPISRPNLTFSTLTVSNMSPEDSSIYLCSVEAQNRGRETQYFGPGTRLLVL.

The chain has TRBV7-2 and TRBJ1-2; TRBD1 agrees at 8 bases. V dropped 1 base and J dropped 4; count of bases not matched to a gene: 8. There are 16 residues in the CDR3. CDR1 is SGHTA and CDR2 is FQGNSA in the germline V gene. The CDR3 sequence is CASSLGLGQGTYGYTF. The CDR3 DNA follows: TGTGCCAGCAGCTTAGGTCTTGGACAGGGAACCTATGGCTACACCTTC.

This clonotype turned up a few times. Written as DNA, the CDR3 is TGTGCCAGCAGCCCCAGGGTCCCGAGCACTGAAGCTTTCTTT. It codes for CASSPRVPSTEAFF. V usage is TRBV7-6 and J usage is TRBJ1-1; D might be TRBD1 (5 bases). CDR1 and CDR2 (germline): SGHVS, FNYEAQ. The CDR3 spans 14 residues. Deletions cut 5 bases from V and 4 bases from J, with 14 bases between. The variable domain in full, with the rest retrieved from reference TRBV7-6 and TRBJ1-1, is GAGVSQSPRYKVTKRGQDVALRCDPISGHVSLYWYRQALGQGPEFLTYFNYEAQQDKSGLPNDRFSAERPEGSISTLTIQRTEQRDSAMYRCASSPRVPSTEAFFGQGTRLTVV.

V gene TRBV24-1 combines with J gene TRBJ2-1, with D perhaps matching TRBD1 or TRBD2 (5 bases each). CDR1 is KGHDR and CDR2 is SFDVKD in the germline V gene. Trimming pared 3 bases from V and 8 bases from J, leaving 16 bases between. The CDR3 has 15 amino acids. Here the CDR3 DNA reads TGTGCCACCAGTGATCCTGGGACCAGGGAAGATGAGCAGTTCTTC. Translating it yields CATSDPGTREDEQFF.

The rearrangement links TRBV6-5 to TRBJ1-5; tentatively, D is TRBD1 (6 bases). This CDR3 is built from 14 residues. CDR1 and CDR2 (germline): MNHEY, SVGAGI. The V gene lost 6 bases and the J gene lost 2 bases, with 11 bases spanning the gap. Here the CDR3 reads CASRPTGRNQPQHF. The CDR3 region has the DNA TGTGCCAGCAGGCCGACAGGACGCAATCAGCCCCAGCATTTT.

This chain joins TRBV27 and TRBJ2-1; D gene uncertain. Germline CDR1 reads MNHEY; CDR2 reads SMNVEV (reference sequence). Trimming stripped 3 bases from V and 1 base from J, with 7 bases between. The CDR3 consists of 14 residues. CDR3 nucleotide sequence: TGTGCCAGCAGTTTTTCGCGATCCTACAATGAGCAGTTCTTC. Its translation: CASSFSRSYNEQFF.

The chain uses TRBV6-2 or TRBV6-3 and TRBJ2-2, with 8 positions matching TRBD1. The CDR3 extends over 13 amino acids. Looked up from germline, CDR1 is MNHEY and CDR2 is SVGEGT. J was trimmed by 6 bases and V by 8 bases; bases with no gene match: 5. The CDR3 coding sequence is TGTGCCAGCGGGCGGACAGGGCCCGGGGAGCTGTTTTTT. Protein sequence: CASGRTGPGELFF.

This clonotype showed up many times. CDR3 nucleotides: TGCAGCGTTGAAAAGCCGTCTCGATCTACTGAAGCTTTCTTT. This translates into CSVEKPSRSTEAFF. This rearrangement joins TRBV29-1 to TRBJ1-1; no definite D call. CDR3 length: 14 amino acids. CDR1 and CDR2 (germline): SQVTM, ANQGSEA. Trimming removed 2 bases at V and 5 bases at J, with 15 bases between.

The rearrangement uses TRBV14 and TRBJ2-2, with D tentatively TRBD2 (5 bases). Germline V gene lookup returns CDR1 SGHDN and CDR2 FVKESK. The CDR3 totals 13 residues. V lost 3 bases and J 6 bases, leaving 8 bases between the germline ends. In nucleotides, the CDR3 is TGTGCCAGCAGCCAGGGAGCTGCCGGGGAGCTGTTTTTT. It encodes CASSQGAAGELFF. Drawing the rest from reference TRBV14 and TRBJ2-2, the complete variable domain is EAGVTQFPSHSVIEKGQTVTLRCDPISGHDNLYWYRRVMGKEIKFLLHFVKESKQDESGMPNNRFLAERTGGTYSTLKVQPAELEDSGVYFCASSQGAAGELFFGEGSRLTVL.

This clonotype showed up just a few times. The chain employs TRBV11-3 and TRBJ2-5; no definite D call. This CDR3 is built from 14 residues. Trimming removed 5 bases at V and 5 bases at J, with 15 bases between. The V gene's germline CDR1 is SGHNT and CDR2 YENEEA. The CDR3 sequence: CASSPGLPTETQYF. CDR3 DNA: TGTGCCAGCAGCCCAGGTCTGCCGACGGAGACCCAGTACTTC.

The chain links TRBV15 to TRBJ2-7, with D maybe TRBD2 (5 bases). Germline V gene data show CDR1 as LNHNV and CDR2 as YYDKDF (reference sequence). V was cut by 0 bases and J by 6 bases, with 12 bases left in between. This CDR3 contains 14 residues. Here the CDR3 reads CATSRDLGVPEQYF. The CDR3 DNA reads TGTGCCACCAGCAGAGATCTGGGAGTTCCCGAGCAGTACTTC.

This clonotype has just a few counts. The rearrangement links TRBV9 to TRBJ2-2; D might be TRBD2 (5 bases). V shed 2 bases and J shed 6 bases, with 11 bases lying between them. This CDR3 has 14 amino acids. The V gene's germline CDR1 is SGDLS and CDR2 YYNGEE. The chain's CDR3 is CASSVIVGAGELFF. Written as DNA, the CDR3 is TGTGCCAGCAGCGTGATTGTCGGGGCCGGGGAGCTGTTTTTT.

The genes are TRBV4-1 and TRBJ2-3; D call uncertain. The CDR3 is 14 residues long. The germline V gene encodes CDR1 MGHRA and CDR2 YSYEKL. V lost 0 bases, J lost 2 bases, and 6 bases lay in between. CDR3 nucleotide sequence: TGCGCCAGCAGCCAAGAAGGGAACACAGATACGCAGTATTTT. This codes for CASSQEGNTDTQYF.

The chain couples TRBV12-3 or TRBV12-4 to TRBJ2-5; D ambiguous. V shed 3 bases and J shed 0 bases, with 8 bases lying between them. CDR3 length equals 14 residues. CDR3 sequence: CASSFSNYQETQYF. The CDR3 region has the DNA TGTGCCAGCAGTTTCTCCAACTACCAAGAGACCCAGTACTTC.

This chain joins TRBV6-5 and TRBJ1-2; D is unclear. Looked up from germline, CDR1 is MNHEY and CDR2 is SVGAGI. The V end lost 0 bases, the J end lost 4 bases, and 15 bases lay between the germline ends. The CDR3 has 16 residues. The CDR3 protein is CASSYSGVWRLYGYTF. DNA for the CDR3: TGTGCCAGCAGTTACTCTGGGGTGTGGCGTCTCTATGGCTACACCTTC.

CDR3 sequence: CASSNPQREGSYEQYF. The CDR3 nucleotides read TGTGCCAGCAGTAACCCCCAGCGGGAGGGATCCTACGAGCAGTACTTC. This rearrangement joins TRBV25-1 to TRBJ2-7, with 10 bases lining up with TRBD2. Germline trimming cut 5 bases from V and 1 base from J; bases unmatched to any gene: 8. Germline V CDR1 and CDR2: MGHDK, SYGVNS. The CDR3 has 16 residues.

V usage is TRBV2 and J usage is TRBJ1-6; D not certain. The germline V and J ends were trimmed by 6 bases and 7 bases, with 16 bases remaining between them. Looked up from germline, CDR1 is SNHLY and CDR2 is FYNNEI. CDR3 length: 15 amino acids. The CDR3 DNA reads TGTGCCAGCAGGTTGGAGGCCGGGAACAATTCACCCCTCCACTTT. Translated: CASRLEAGNNSPLHF.

V gene TRBV12-3 or TRBV12-4 combines with J gene TRBJ2-7; possibly TRBD1 for D (6 bases). Trimming shortened V by 5 bases and J by 0 bases, and 11 bases separated the two germline ends. The CDR3 is 14 amino acids. CDR3 region: CASSQGMSSYEQYF. The CDR3 nucleotides are TGTGCCAGCAGTCAGGGGATGAGCTCCTACGAGCAGTACTTC.

Many counts were recorded for this clonotype. V gene TRBV5-1 combines with J gene TRBJ2-1; 9 nucleotides align to TRBD1. Looked up from germline, CDR1 is SGHRS and CDR2 is YFSETQ. The ends lost 0 bases at V and 3 bases at J; junction bases unmatched: 7. The CDR3 runs to 17 residues. The CDR3 DNA follows: TGCGCCAGCAGCTTGGAACCGGGACAGGGAGGCTACAATGAGCAGTTCTTC. Encoded protein: CASSLEPGQGGYNEQFF.

CDR3 DNA: TGTGCCATCAGTGACGGGACAGGGAAGAACACCGGGGAGCTGTTTTTT. It is translated as CAISDGTGKNTGELFF. This chain joins TRBV10-3 and TRBJ2-2; TRBD1 matches at 9 bases. In germline, CDR1 is ENHRY, CDR2 SYGVKD. After removal of 3 bases from V and 1 base from J, the junction contained 3 bases not matched to a gene. This CDR3 region has 16 residues.

The V and J genes are TRBV15 and TRBJ1-1; D gene uncertain. The CDR3 runs 14 residues. The V end was cut by 5 bases, the J end by 3 bases, with 13 bases between. CDR1 is LNHNV and CDR2 is YYDKDF in the germline V gene (reference sequence). The CDR3 here is CATSERRRDTEAFF. DNA of the CDR3: TGTGCCACCAGCGAGAGGCGGCGGGACACTGAAGCTTTCTTT.

This chain links TRBV10-3 with TRBJ2-7, with 7 bases identical to TRBD1. The germline CDR1 and CDR2 sequences are ENHRY and SYGVKD. This CDR3 has 13 residues. V was clipped by 6 bases and J by 2 bases; unmatched bases: 4. The DNA for the CDR3 is TGTGCCATCAGAGAGACAGGGACCTACGAGCAGTACTTC. This sequence encodes CAIRETGTYEQYF.

This clonotype was found a few times. DNA for the CDR3: TGTGCCAGCAGGGTAGGACAGGGACACCCGACGGGAGCTTTCTTT. Protein: CASRVGQGHPTGAFF. The chain has TRBV27 and TRBJ1-1; 8 bases are a match to TRBD1. Germline CDR1 is MNHEY and CDR2 is SMNVEV (reference sequence). V dropped 6 bases and J dropped 10; count of bases not matched to a gene: 16. CDR3 length: 15 residues.

This clonotype came up many times. CDR3 region: CASSLGNDGYEQYF. The CDR3 coding sequence is TGTGCCAGCAGCTTAGGGAATGACGGATACGAGCAGTACTTC. This chain uses TRBV7-6 with TRBJ2-7, with no clear D. The germline CDR1 and CDR2 sequences are SGHVS and FNYEAQ. Trimming removed 1 base at V and 4 bases at J, with 11 bases between. This CDR3 is 14 amino acids long.

J is TRBJ1-6 and V is TRBV12-3 or TRBV12-4; D ambiguous. The length of the CDR3 is 14 residues. Trimming took 5 bases from V and 9 from J, leaving 14 bases between them. CDR3 sequence: CASSPARSFSPLHF. The CDR3 region has the DNA TGTGCCAGCAGTCCGGCCAGGAGCTTTTCACCCCTCCACTTT.